One and the same sample provided the 9 T cell receptor beta chains below, sequenced in a study of T cells in Graves' hyperthyroidism and ophthalmopathy. The investigators amplified TCR beta CDR3 regions from RNA transcripts. The TCR CDR3 first-round RT-PCR relied on the HTBI primer set. TCRdb re-called the multiplex PCR reads with MiXCR, one entry per CDR3 protein. The sample holds 350,000 or so distinct CDR3 sequences, 18% seen once. Sequenced: blood. The receptors here all came from a woman aged 40 to 49 with Graves' ophthalmopathy.

CDR3: CASTRARLSSLAGSSYEQYF. The DNA for the CDR3 is TGTGCCAGCACCCGGGCCAGGCTTTCCTCTCTAGCGGGCAGCTCCTACGAGCAGTACTTC. This sequence joins TRBV6-2 or TRBV6-3 and TRBJ2-7, with 8 bases aligning to TRBD2. CDR3 length: 20 amino acids. V shed 7 bases, J shed 0 bases, and the junction held 23 bases outside the gene matches. The germline V gene encodes CDR1 MNHEY and CDR2 SVGEGT.

This clonotype was detected many times. The CDR3 sequence is CASSQLAIQETQYF. DNA of the CDR3: TGCGCCAGCAGCCAACTAGCGATTCAAGAGACCCAGTACTTC. This chain links TRBV5-1 with TRBJ2-5, with TRBD2 identical over 7 bases. The junction had 5 bases not matched to a gene; V was cut back by 4 bases and J by 2 bases. Germline lookup yields CDR1 SGHRS and CDR2 YFSETQ. CDR3 size: 14 residues.

In its sample, this clonotype was seen many times. CDR3 nucleotides: TGTGCCAGCAGTTCCTCCCTTGTGCAGTACTTC. As protein: CASSSSLVQYF. The chain is built from TRBV12-3 or TRBV12-4 and TRBJ2-7; D uncertain. The CDR3 consists of 11 residues. Trimming removed 4 bases from V and 9 bases from J, with 10 bases in between.

This clonotype was detected many times. The rearrangement uses TRBV5-1 and TRBJ1-1; D gene ambiguous. Germline CDR1 SGHRS, CDR2 YFSETQ. The V end lost 0 bases, the J end lost 0 bases, and 12 bases lay between the germline ends. This CDR3 contains 16 residues. The CDR3 nucleotides are TGCGCCAGCAGCTTGGCCCTGGTCACATTGAACACTGAAGCTTTCTTT. It codes for CASSLALVTLNTEAFF.

This clonotype appeared many times. V is TRBV5-1 and J is TRBJ2-5, with TRBD2 matching over 7 bases. The V gene end was trimmed by 0 bases and the J gene end by 5 bases; junction bases not matched to a gene: 7. The CDR3 totals 15 residues. CDR1 and CDR2 from the germline V gene are SGHRS and YFSETQ. The CDR3 protein is CASSLEASGGETQYF. In DNA form, the CDR3 reads TGCGCCAGCAGCTTGGAGGCTAGCGGAGGGGAGACCCAGTACTTC.

Many counts were recorded for this clonotype. This chain links TRBV28 with TRBJ2-2; TRBD2 matches at 9 bases. CDR3 length: 16 residues. CDR1 MDHEN and CDR2 SYDVKM come from the germline V gene. V dropped 3 bases and J dropped 4; count of bases not matched to a gene: 6. The CDR3 here is CASSFPGTSPTGELFF. CDR3 DNA: TGTGCCAGCAGTTTCCCCGGGACTAGCCCCACCGGGGAGCTGTTTTTT. Supplemented by reference TRBV28 and TRBJ2-2, the full variable domain reads DVKVTQSSRYLVKRTGEKVFLECVQDMDHENMFWYRQDPGLGLRLIYFSYDVKMKEKGDIPEGYSVSREKKERFSLILESASTNQTSMYLCASSFPGTSPTGELFFGEGSRLTVL.

The chain joins TRBV6-5 to TRBJ1-1; D is possibly TRBD1 (5 bases). CDR1 and CDR2 (germline): MNHEY, SVGAGI. The germline V and J ends were trimmed by 2 bases and 4 bases, with 20 bases remaining between them. This CDR3 has 17 amino acids. The CDR3 bases are TGTGCCAGCAGTTACCTCGATTTACATGGCGGGGGCACTGAAGCTTTCTTT. Amino acids: CASSYLDLHGGGTEAFF.

This clonotype came up many times. The V and J genes are TRBV2 and TRBJ1-2; 10 bases are a match to TRBD1. The CDR3 has 14 amino acids. The germline V gene encodes CDR1 SNHLY and CDR2 FYNNEI. V was clipped by 4 bases and J by 4 bases; unmatched bases: 3. CDR3 bases: TGTGCCAGCAGTGCGACAGGGGGCGGCTATGGCTACACCTTC. Protein product: CASSATGGGYGYTF.

V and J are TRBV6-1 and TRBJ2-7, with 7 bases matching TRBD2. The junction had 11 bases not matched to a gene; V was cut back by 7 bases and J by 2 bases. The V gene's germline CDR1 is MNHNS and CDR2 SASEGT. This CDR3 spans 15 amino acids. Here the CDR3 reads CASTDLAARTYEQYF. The CDR3 region has the DNA TGTGCCAGCACCGATCTAGCGGCCAGAACCTACGAGCAGTACTTC.